The 30 T cell receptor beta chains below were found in one sample sequenced in a study of T-cell reconstitution after alpha-beta-depleted transplantation in children. During its preparation, the TCRbeta library received unique molecular identifiers. TCRdb reprocessed the PCR reads via MiXCR and lists one record per CDR3 protein. The sample lists around 440,000 distinct CDR3 sequences, around 15% occurring once. The input for sequencing was PBMCs, mostly from graft donor cells, taken 360 days after TCRalphabeta/CD19-depleted stem cell transplant. The receptor set was obtained from a boy under two years old who had a stem cell transplant for Wiskott-Aldrich syndrome, so the T cells may come from the graft donor.

This clonotype was seen more than once but under ten times. The chain uses TRBV20-1 and TRBJ2-2; 11 nucleotides match TRBD2. CDR3 length equals 15 residues. From germline, CDR1 is DFQATT and CDR2 SNEGSKA (reference sequence). V lost 0 bases and J lost 11; bases outside the gene matches: 8. CDR3 sequence: CSARDLTSGSVELFF. In DNA form, the CDR3 reads TGCAGTGCTAGAGACCTTACTAGCGGGAGTGTTGAGCTGTTTTTT.

In its sample, this clonotype was seen a few times. The chain has TRBV3-1 and TRBJ2-2; a weak D match, TRBD2 (6 bases). The CDR3 length is 15 residues. The germline CDR1 and CDR2 sequences are LGHDT and YNNKEL (reference sequence). The germline V and J ends were trimmed by 4 bases and 8 bases, with 17 bases remaining between them. CDR3: CASSPRDFSWGELFF. In nucleotides, the CDR3 is TGTGCCAGCAGCCCCCGGGACTTCTCGTGGGGGGAGCTGTTTTTT.

This chain uses TRBV7-9 with TRBJ2-5; D gene ambiguous. Germline values: CDR1 SEHNR, CDR2 FQNEAQ (reference sequence). Between the trimmed V and J ends, which lost 2 bases and 2 bases, there was a span of 9 bases. This CDR3 region has 14 residues. The DNA for the CDR3 is TGTGCCAGCAGCTTAAGCCTAGTGCAAGAGACCCAGTACTTC. It is translated as CASSLSLVQETQYF.

In its sample, this clonotype was seen a few times. J is TRBJ2-1 and V is TRBV14, with 13 nucleotides matching TRBD2. CDR3 length: 15 amino acids. CDR1 SGHDN and CDR2 FVKESK come from the germline V gene. V was clipped by 3 bases and J by 12 bases; unmatched bases: 8. The CDR3 DNA follows: TGTGCCAGCAGCCAGTCCGGACTAGCGGGAGTACGGCAGTTCTTC. Amino acids: CASSQSGLAGVRQFF.

V is TRBV4-1 and J is TRBJ2-1, with D possibly TRBD1 on 7 matching bases. The germline V gene has CDR1 MGHRA and CDR2 YSYEKL. The CDR3 loop spans 17 amino acids. Deletions cut 2 bases from V and 0 bases from J, with 14 bases between. CDR3 sequence: CASSQRGTASSYNEQFF. The CDR3 region has the DNA TGCGCCAGCAGCCAACGGGGGACAGCCTCCTCCTACAATGAGCAGTTCTTC.

This rearrangement joins TRBV5-5 to TRBJ2-7, with D unresolved. V lost 1 base to trimming and J lost 3 bases, with 5 bases between them. From germline, CDR1 is SGHKS and CDR2 YYEKEE (reference sequence). There are 12 residues in the CDR3. The CDR3 nucleotides are TGTGCCAGCAGCTTGAACATCTACGAGCAGTACTTC. Protein sequence: CASSLNIYEQYF.

The chain uses TRBV12-3 or TRBV12-4 and TRBJ2-3; 7 bases align to TRBD2. The length of the CDR3 is 16 residues. J lost 2 bases, V lost 7 bases, and 12 bases had no gene match. CDR3 region: CASKVFGSGFTDTQYF. Written as DNA, the CDR3 is TGTGCCAGCAAAGTCTTCGGTAGCGGGTTCACAGATACGCAGTATTTT.

The chain combines TRBV6-2 or TRBV6-3 with TRBJ1-5; tentative D call: TRBD1 (5 bases). V was clipped by 6 bases and J by 7 bases, with 16 bases between them. This CDR3 has 14 amino acids. Germline assignment: CDR1 MNHEY and CDR2 SVGEGT. The CDR3 loop is CASSPGTLGQPQHF. The CDR3 DNA reads TGTGCCAGCAGCCCCGGGACTTTAGGACAGCCCCAGCATTTT.

This clonotype was found a few times. The chain has TRBV12-3 or TRBV12-4 and TRBJ2-1; tentative D call: TRBD2 (7 bases). The CDR3 has 12 residues. The ends were cut back, 6 bases at V and 9 bases at J, with 12 bases in the middle. CDR3 residues: CASSPRGGEQFF. The CDR3 DNA follows: TGTGCCAGCAGCCCTAGGGGGGGTGAGCAGTTCTTC.

The chain is built from TRBV12-3 or TRBV12-4 and TRBJ2-1; TRBD2 aligns across 8 bases. CDR3 length: 12 residues. V trimming: 3 bases; J trimming: 15 bases; junction bases outside the gene matches: 7. Here the CDR3 DNA reads TGTGCCAGCAGTTTGGGGGCGGGGGGTCCGTTCTTC. Encoded protein: CASSLGAGGPFF.

At least ten counts were recorded for this clonotype. This sequence joins TRBV6-2 or TRBV6-3 and TRBJ1-5; TRBD1 matches at 9 bases. The CDR3 totals 13 residues. Per germline, CDR1 MNHEY and CDR2 SVGEGT. Germline trimming cut 6 bases from V and 4 bases from J; bases unmatched to any gene: 1. In DNA, the CDR3 is TGTGCCAGCAGGGGGACAGGGAATCAGCCCCAGCATTTT. Translating gives CASRGTGNQPQHF.

This sequence joins TRBV12-3 or TRBV12-4 and TRBJ2-1; no firm D call. The V and J ends lost 6 bases and 7 bases respectively, with 10 bases between them. CDR3 length equals 12 residues. For the CDR3, the DNA is TGTGCCAGCAGCAACTTTGGTAATGAGCAGTTCTTC. Its protein is CASSNFGNEQFF.

The J gene is TRBJ2-2, the V gene TRBV11-3; D remains ambiguous. In germline, CDR1 is SGHNT, CDR2 YENEEA. The CDR3 extends over 14 amino acids. With 5 bases removed from V and 3 bases from J, the gap between germline ends came to 10 bases. The CDR3 region has the DNA TGTGCCAGCAGCCCTATACGGTACACCGGGGAGCTGTTTTTT. Translated, it gives CASSPIRYTGELFF. The whole variable domain, remainder taken from reference TRBV11-3 and TRBJ2-2, is EAGVVQSPRYKIIEKKQPVAFWCNPISGHNTLYWYLQNLGQGPELLIRYENEEAVDDSQLPKDRFSAERLKGVDSTLKIQPAELGDSAVYLCASSPIRYTGELFFGEGSRLTVL.

This chain connects TRBV27 to TRBJ1-2; D gene ambiguous. This CDR3 is built from 15 residues. Trimming pared 6 bases from V and 4 bases from J, leaving 18 bases between. Germline V lookup: CDR1 MNHEY, CDR2 SMNVEV (reference sequence). Written as DNA, the CDR3 is TGTGCCAGCAGCCCAAGATTGATAGGTGCCTATGGCTACACCTTC. Protein: CASSPRLIGAYGYTF.

This sequence joins TRBV4-3 and TRBJ2-7; maybe TRBD1 (6 bases). The CDR3 extends over 15 amino acids. Germline CDR1 LGHNA, CDR2 YSLEER. V was shortened by 0 bases and J by 3 bases, with 12 bases between the two germline ends. CDR3 coding DNA: TGCGCCAGCAGCCAAGAAAACAGGGAAGGCTACGAGCAGTACTTC. It codes for CASSQENREGYEQYF.

This clonotype was counted only a few times. The chain carries TRBV29-1 and TRBJ1-1, with D hard to call. The germline V gene encodes CDR1 SQVTM and CDR2 ANQGSEA. The CDR3 contains 13 residues. The V end was cut by 6 bases, the J end by 1 base, with 12 bases between. CDR3 amino acids: CSVEVRWNTEAFF. CDR3 in DNA: TGCAGCGTAGAGGTTAGATGGAACACTGAAGCTTTCTTT.

The chain is built from TRBV23-1 and TRBJ1-6, with no clear D. TRBV23-1 is filed as an ORF, its function uncertain. V was shortened by 2 bases and J by 0 bases, with 14 bases between the two germline ends. The CDR3 has 18 amino acids. The CDR3 loop reads CASSQTPVVSSYNSPLHF. The CDR3 nucleotides are TGCGCCAGCAGTCAAACCCCCGTCGTTAGCTCCTATAATTCACCCCTCCACTTT.

J is TRBJ2-7 and V is TRBV5-1; D ambiguous. V lost 3 bases and J lost 2, with 15 bases in between. CDR3 length: 15 amino acids. Germline assignment: CDR1 SGHRS and CDR2 YFSETQ. The DNA of the CDR3 is TGCGCCAGCAGCTCACACATAAAGTTCCCCTACGAGCAGTACTTC. Its translation is CASSSHIKFPYEQYF. Filled out from reference TRBV5-1 and TRBJ2-7, the complete variable domain reads KAGVTQTPRYLIKTRGQQVTLSCSPISGHRSVSWYQQTPGQGLQFLFEYFSETQRNKGNFPGRFSGRQFSNSRSEMNVSTLELGDSALYLCASSSHIKFPYEQYFGPGTRLTVT.

This clonotype was seen at least ten times. CDR3 region: CSARSFPQGNEQFF. The CDR3 DNA follows: TGCAGTGCTAGAAGTTTCCCCCAAGGGAATGAGCAGTTCTTC. This chain connects TRBV20-1 to TRBJ2-1; D not certain. Germline-derived CDR1 and CDR2 are DFQATT and SNEGSKA (reference sequence). CDR3 length equals 14 residues. Trimming cost V 2 bases and J 7 bases, with 15 bases left between them.

This clonotype was picked up a small number of times. The chain employs TRBV12-3 or TRBV12-4 and TRBJ2-2, with D maybe TRBD2 (5 bases). The CDR3 is 14 residues long. Between the trimmed V and J ends, which lost 2 bases and 3 bases, there was a span of 7 bases. In nucleotides, the CDR3 is TGTGCCAGCAGTTTAAGCGGATACACCGGGGAGCTGTTTTTT. Its protein product is CASSLSGYTGELFF.

This clonotype was detected many times. The rearrangement uses TRBV24-1 and TRBJ2-3; D ambiguous. Germline V gives CDR1 KGHDR, CDR2 SFDVKD. The CDR3 spans 11 residues. Trimming took 10 bases from V and 1 from J, leaving 5 bases between them. The CDR3 protein is CATGGTDTQYF. CDR3 DNA sequence: TGTGCCACAGGTGGCACAGATACGCAGTATTTT.

This clonotype turned up a few times. V gene TRBV4-3 combines with J gene TRBJ2-1; D ambiguous. Germline loops: CDR1 LGHNA, CDR2 YSLEER. This CDR3 is built from 13 residues. Trimming removed 4 bases from V and 6 bases from J, with 10 bases in between. CDR3 DNA: TGCGCCAGCAGCCCTGACACTACCAATGAGCAGTTCTTC. This codes for CASSPDTTNEQFF.

The CDR3 spells CSARGTGPKNIQYF. The CDR3 coding sequence is TGCAGTGCTAGAGGAACAGGGCCCAAAAACATTCAGTACTTC. V usage is TRBV20-1 and J usage is TRBJ2-4, with a tentative D call TRBD1 (6 bases). Trimming took off 1 base at V and 2 bases at J, with 9 bases between the two ends. The CDR3 totals 14 residues. The germline V gene encodes CDR1 DFQATT and CDR2 SNEGSKA (reference sequence).

A note on this clonotype: At one boundary the junction diverges from the germline segment, which might be a read error. This rearrangement joins TRBV2 to TRBJ2-2, with a weak D call TRBD1 (5 bases). CDR1 SNHLY and CDR2 FYNNEI come from the germline V gene. This CDR3 contains 19 residues. CDR3 sequence: CACSRRGGRARPRTGELFF. For the CDR3, the DNA is TGTGCCTGCAGCCGTCGTGGTGGCAGGGCCCGACCACGGACCGGGGAGCTGTTTTTT.

This chain's CDR3 is CASSYGRLNTEAFF. CDR3 nucleotide sequence: TGTGCCAGCAGTTATGGCCGATTGAACACTGAAGCTTTCTTT. The chain couples TRBV6-5 to TRBJ1-1, with no clear D. V was clipped by 3 bases and J by 0 bases, with 8 bases between them. This CDR3 is 14 amino acids long. CDR1 and CDR2 (germline): MNHEY, SVGAGI.

This clonotype turned up a few times. V and J are TRBV29-1 and TRBJ2-1; 11 bases map to TRBD2. Trimming at V came to 7 bases and at J to 9 bases, leaving 11 bases not matched to a gene. The length of the CDR3 is 14 residues. Germline loops: CDR1 SQVTM, CDR2 ANQGSEA. For the CDR3, the DNA is TGCAGCGCCGTCCTAGCGGGAGGTTTATCTGAGCAGTTCTTC. Translating gives CSAVLAGGLSEQFF.

There are a few counts of this clonotype. The CDR3 DNA is TGTGCCAGCAGCTTGGGAGGGGGGGCTTCCTACAATGAGCAGTTCTTC. Residues: CASSLGGGASYNEQFF. The chain has TRBV5-5 and TRBJ2-1, with D maybe TRBD2 (7 bases). With 0 bases removed from V and 1 base from J, the gap between germline ends came to 11 bases. The CDR3 covers 16 residues. The germline V gene encodes CDR1 SGHKS and CDR2 YYEKEE (reference sequence).

This chain joins TRBV15 and TRBJ1-1; 9 bases agree with TRBD1. With 6 bases clipped from V and 1 base from J, the junction kept 6 bases outside the gene matches. Germline V lookup: CDR1 LNHNV, CDR2 YYDKDF (reference sequence). This CDR3 spans 15 amino acids. CDR3 sequence (DNA): TGTGCCACCAGGAAGACAGGGGGAAAGAACACTGAAGCTTTCTTT. Translating it yields CATRKTGGKNTEAFF.

This clonotype showed up just a few times. The V gene is TRBV10-3, the J gene TRBJ2-7; 12 bases are shared with TRBD1. V shed 6 bases, J shed 7 bases, and the junction held 10 bases outside the gene matches. This CDR3 contains 15 residues. The germline gives CDR1 ENHRY, CDR2 SYGVKD. DNA of the CDR3: TGTGCCATCAGGGGCCGGGACAGGGGGCTTGAAGAGCAGTACTTC. Amino acids: CAIRGRDRGLEEQYF.

V is TRBV5-1 and J is TRBJ2-1; TRBD2 might be the D (5 bases). CDR3 size: 16 residues. Trimming shortened V by 0 bases and J by 2 bases, and 12 bases separated the two germline ends. The germline CDR1 and CDR2 sequences are SGHRS and YFSETQ. The CDR3 protein is CASSLAGIAPYNEQFF. The CDR3 DNA reads TGCGCCAGCAGCTTGGCGGGGATAGCCCCCTACAATGAGCAGTTCTTC.